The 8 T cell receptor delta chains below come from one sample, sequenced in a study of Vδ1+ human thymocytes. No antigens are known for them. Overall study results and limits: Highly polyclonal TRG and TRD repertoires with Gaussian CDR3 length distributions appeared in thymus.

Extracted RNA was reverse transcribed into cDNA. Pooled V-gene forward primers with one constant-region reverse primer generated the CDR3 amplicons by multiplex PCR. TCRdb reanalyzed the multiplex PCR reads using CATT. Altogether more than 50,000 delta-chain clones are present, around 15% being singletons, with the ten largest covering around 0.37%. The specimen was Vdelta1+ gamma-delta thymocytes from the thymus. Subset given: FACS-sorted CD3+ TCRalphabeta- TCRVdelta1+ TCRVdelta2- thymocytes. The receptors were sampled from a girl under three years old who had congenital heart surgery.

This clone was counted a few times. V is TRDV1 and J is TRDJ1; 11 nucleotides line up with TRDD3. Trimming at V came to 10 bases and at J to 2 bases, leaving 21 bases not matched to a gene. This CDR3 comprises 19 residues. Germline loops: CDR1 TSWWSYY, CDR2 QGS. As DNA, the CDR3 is TGTGCTCCCCGAAAACCTCACAACTGGGGGATATTCCTAACCGATAAACTCATCTTT. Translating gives CAPRKPHNWGIFLTDKLIF.

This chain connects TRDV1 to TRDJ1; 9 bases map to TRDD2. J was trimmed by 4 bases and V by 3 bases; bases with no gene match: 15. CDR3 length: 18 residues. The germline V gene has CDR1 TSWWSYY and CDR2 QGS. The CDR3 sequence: CALGESPSYKGGNDKLIF. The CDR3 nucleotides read TGTGCTCTTGGGGAGTCCCCTTCCTACAAGGGGGGCAACGATAAACTCATCTTT.

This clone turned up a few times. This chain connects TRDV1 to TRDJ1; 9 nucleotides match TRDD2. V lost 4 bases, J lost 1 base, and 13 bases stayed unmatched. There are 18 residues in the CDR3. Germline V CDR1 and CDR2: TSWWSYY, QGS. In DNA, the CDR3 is TGTGCTCTTGGGGGCCTTCCTACGCACAGGGGAGGCACCGATAAACTCATCTTT. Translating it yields CALGGLPTHRGGTDKLIF.

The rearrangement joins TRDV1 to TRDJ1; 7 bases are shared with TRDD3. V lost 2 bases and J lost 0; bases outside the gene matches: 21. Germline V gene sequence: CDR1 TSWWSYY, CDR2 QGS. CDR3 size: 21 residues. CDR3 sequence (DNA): TGTGCTCTTGGGGAATCTCCCTACGATAATCTGGGGGTCCCGTACACCGATAAACTCATCTTT. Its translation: CALGESPYDNLGVPYTDKLIF.

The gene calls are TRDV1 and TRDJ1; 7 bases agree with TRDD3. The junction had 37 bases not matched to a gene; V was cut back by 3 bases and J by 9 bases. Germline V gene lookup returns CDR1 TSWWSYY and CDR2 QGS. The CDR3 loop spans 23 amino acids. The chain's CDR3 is CALGDPGGGTFSWVGDLWGELIF. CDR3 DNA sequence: TGTGCTCTTGGGGACCCAGGAGGTGGTACCTTCTCTTGGGTGGGGGACCTCTGGGGTGAACTCATCTTT.

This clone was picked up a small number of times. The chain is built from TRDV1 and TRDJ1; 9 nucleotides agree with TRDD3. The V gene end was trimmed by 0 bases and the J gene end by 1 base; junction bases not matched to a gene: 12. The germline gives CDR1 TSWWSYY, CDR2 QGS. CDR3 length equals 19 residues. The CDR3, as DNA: TGTGCTCTTGGGGAACTGAGGCCTCGGTGGGGGATAAGCACCGATAAACTCATCTTT. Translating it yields CALGELRPRWGISTDKLIF.

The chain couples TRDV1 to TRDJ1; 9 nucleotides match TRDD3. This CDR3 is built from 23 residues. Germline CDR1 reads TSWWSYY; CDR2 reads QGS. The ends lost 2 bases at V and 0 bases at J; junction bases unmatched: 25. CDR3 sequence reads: CALGEEEPCPMSTGGHHTDKLIF. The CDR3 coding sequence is TGTGCTCTTGGGGAAGAGGAACCATGTCCTATGAGCACTGGGGGACACCACACCGATAAACTCATCTTT.

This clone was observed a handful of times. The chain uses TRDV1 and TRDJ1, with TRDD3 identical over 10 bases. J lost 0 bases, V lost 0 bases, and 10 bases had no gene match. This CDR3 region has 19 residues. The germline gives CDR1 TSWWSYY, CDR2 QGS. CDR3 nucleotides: TGTGCTCTTGGGGAACTTTGGGGTACTGGGGGATTCGACACCGATAAACTCATCTTT. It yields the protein CALGELWGTGGFDTDKLIF.